A single count supports the clone carrying this T cell receptor (beta chain). The data were obtained in a study of blood T cell repertoires in COVID-19. About the study: Acute-phase and convalescent COVID-19 samples originated in the United States, Italy and Spain. From T cells, B-cell-depleted T cells, or PBMCs came the material, which was cDNA or gDNA.

In the study's own analysis: Nucleated cell counts were estimated from reference gene primer amplification. Only in-frame clones appear in the TCRdb table, and some are missing; sequencing was by immunoSEQ multiplex PCR. The DNA was the basis for D and trimming; V, J and clone size are from that table. The table shows 50,000 to 55,000 clones, with 89% occurring only once. The sample was peripheral blood. This sequence was found in a man aged 60 to 75 with active COVID-19.

The CDR3 DNA sequence: TGTGCCAGCAAGGACAGGGGGGACTCTGGGGCCAACGTCCTGACTTTC. Its translation: CASKDRGDSGANVLTF. This rearrangement joins TRBV9 to TRBJ2-6; 10 nucleotides align to TRBD1. The CDR3 consists of 16 residues. Looked up from germline, CDR1 is SGDLS and CDR2 is YYNGEE. Losses at the gene ends were 6 bases for V and 0 bases for J; bases not matched to a gene: 3.